This T cell receptor (beta chain) was recovered during a study of beta chain features in type 1 diabetes. Each of the sorted populations had a purity greater than 95%. Study-level findings and limits: The study found moderately but significantly shorter TCRB CDR3s in all four CD4+ subsets of Type 1 diabetes patients. The VDJ junctions of type 1 diabetes patients carried fewer insertions and more deletions.

V lost 0 bases and J lost 4; bases outside the gene matches: 7. Germline loops: CDR1 LGHNA, CDR2 YNFKEQ. The CDR3 contains 16 residues. Of the isolated RNA, all was reverse transcribed, and so the sequenced material was expressed TCRB transcripts. Method: immunoSEQ multiplex PCR; TCRdb's copy keeps in-frame clones and lacks some. The sample lists hundreds of thousands of clones, 13% occurring once. This clone was counted only a few times. Its antigen is undetermined. The sequence was collected from a man aged 18-30 years with type 1 diabetes. The sequenced sample was naive CD4+ T cells from blood. This chain links TRBV4-2 with TRBJ2-7, with 9 bases aligning to TRBD1. The CDR3 is CASSQDAGQGNYEQYF. The CDR3 region has the DNA TGTGCCAGCAGCCAAGATGCGGGACAGGGTAATTACGAGCAGTACTTC.